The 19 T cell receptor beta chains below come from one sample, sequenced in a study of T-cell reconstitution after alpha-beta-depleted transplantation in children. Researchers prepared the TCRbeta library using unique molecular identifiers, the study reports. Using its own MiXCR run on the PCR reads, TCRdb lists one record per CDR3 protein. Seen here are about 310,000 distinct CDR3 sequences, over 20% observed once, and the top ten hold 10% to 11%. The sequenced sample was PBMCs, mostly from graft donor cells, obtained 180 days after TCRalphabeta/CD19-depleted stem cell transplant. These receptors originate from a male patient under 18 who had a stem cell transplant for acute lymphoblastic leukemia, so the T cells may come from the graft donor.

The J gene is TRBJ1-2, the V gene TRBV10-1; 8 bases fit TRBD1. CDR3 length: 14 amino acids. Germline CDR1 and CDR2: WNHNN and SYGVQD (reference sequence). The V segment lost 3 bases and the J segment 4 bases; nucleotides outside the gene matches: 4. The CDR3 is CASSDSGQAYGYTF. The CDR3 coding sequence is TGCGCCAGCAGTGACTCGGGACAGGCCTATGGCTACACCTTC.

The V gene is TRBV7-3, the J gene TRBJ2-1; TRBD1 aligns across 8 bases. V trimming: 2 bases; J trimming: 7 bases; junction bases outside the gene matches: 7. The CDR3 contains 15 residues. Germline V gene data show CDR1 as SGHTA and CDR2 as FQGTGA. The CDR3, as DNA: TGTGCCAGCAGCTTAGTGCAGGGGGCAAGGAATGAGCAGTTCTTC. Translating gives CASSLVQGARNEQFF.

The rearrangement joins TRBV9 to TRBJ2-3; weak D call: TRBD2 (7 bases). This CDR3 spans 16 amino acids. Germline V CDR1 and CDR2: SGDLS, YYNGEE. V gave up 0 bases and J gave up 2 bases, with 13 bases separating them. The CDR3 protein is CASSVGGGTTTDTQYF. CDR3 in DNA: TGTGCCAGCAGCGTAGGGGGGGGGACAACCACAGATACGCAGTATTTT.

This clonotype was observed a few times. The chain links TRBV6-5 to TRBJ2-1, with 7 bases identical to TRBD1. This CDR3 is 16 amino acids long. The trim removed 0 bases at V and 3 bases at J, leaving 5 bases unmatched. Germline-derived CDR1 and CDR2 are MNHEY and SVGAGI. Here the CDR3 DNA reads TGTGCCAGCAGTTACTCGAAGGGGGCGGGCTACAATGAGCAGTTCTTC. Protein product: CASSYSKGAGYNEQFF.

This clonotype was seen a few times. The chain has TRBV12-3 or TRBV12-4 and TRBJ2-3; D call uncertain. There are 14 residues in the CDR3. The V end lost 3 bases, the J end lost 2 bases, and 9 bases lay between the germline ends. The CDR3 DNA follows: TGTGCCAGCAGTTTCTGGTCTACCACAGATACGCAGTATTTT. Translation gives CASSFWSTTDTQYF.

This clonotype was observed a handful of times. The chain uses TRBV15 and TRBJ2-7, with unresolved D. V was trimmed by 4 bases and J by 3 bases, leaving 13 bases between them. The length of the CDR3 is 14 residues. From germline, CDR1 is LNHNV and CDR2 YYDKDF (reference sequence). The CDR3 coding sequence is TGTGCCACCAGCATTCAACCCCGGGTCTACGAGCAGTACTTC. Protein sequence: CATSIQPRVYEQYF.

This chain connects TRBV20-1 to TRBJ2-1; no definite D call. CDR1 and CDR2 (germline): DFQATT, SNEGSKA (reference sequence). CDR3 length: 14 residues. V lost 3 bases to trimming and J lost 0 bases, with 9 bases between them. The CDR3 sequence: CSARLRSSYNEQFF. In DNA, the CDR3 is TGCAGTGCTAGGCTCCGGAGCTCCTACAATGAGCAGTTCTTC.

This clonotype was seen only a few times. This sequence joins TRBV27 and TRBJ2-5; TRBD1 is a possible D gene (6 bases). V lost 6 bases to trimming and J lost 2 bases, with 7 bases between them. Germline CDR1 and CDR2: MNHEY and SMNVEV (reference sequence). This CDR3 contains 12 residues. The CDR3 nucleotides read TGTGCCAGCAGACAGGGTCAAGAGACCCAGTACTTC. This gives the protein CASRQGQETQYF.

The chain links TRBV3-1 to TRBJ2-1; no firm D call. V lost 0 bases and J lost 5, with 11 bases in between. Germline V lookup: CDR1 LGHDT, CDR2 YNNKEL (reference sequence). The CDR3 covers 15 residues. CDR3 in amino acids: CASSQEEAWNNEQFF. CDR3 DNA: TGTGCCAGCAGCCAAGAAGAAGCGTGGAACAATGAGCAGTTCTTC.

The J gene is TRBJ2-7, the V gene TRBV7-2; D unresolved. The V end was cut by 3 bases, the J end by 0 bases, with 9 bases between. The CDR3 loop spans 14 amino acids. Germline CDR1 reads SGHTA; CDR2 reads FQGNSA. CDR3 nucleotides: TGTGCCAGCAGCTTCCGGGCCAGCTCCTACGAGCAGTACTTC. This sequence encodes CASSFRASSYEQYF.

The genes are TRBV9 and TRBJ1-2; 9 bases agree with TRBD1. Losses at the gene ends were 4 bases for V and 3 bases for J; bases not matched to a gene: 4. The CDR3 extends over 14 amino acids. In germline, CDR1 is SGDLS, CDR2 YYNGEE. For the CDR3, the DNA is TGTGCCAGCAGCCCGGACAGGGGACACTATGGCTACACCTTC. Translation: CASSPDRGHYGYTF.

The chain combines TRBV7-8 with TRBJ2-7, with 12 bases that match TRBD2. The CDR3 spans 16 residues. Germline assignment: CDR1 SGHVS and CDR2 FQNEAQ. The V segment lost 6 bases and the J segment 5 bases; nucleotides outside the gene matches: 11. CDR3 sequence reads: CASSRSGGLAGNEQYF. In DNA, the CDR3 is TGTGCCAGCAGTCGAAGCGGCGGACTAGCGGGAAACGAGCAGTACTTC.

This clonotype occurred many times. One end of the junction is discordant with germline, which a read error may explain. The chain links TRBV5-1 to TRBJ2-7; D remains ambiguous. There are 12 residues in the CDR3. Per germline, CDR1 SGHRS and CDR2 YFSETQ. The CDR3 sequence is CASSLDGYEQYF. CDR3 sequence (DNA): TGTGCCAGCAGCTTGGACGGCTACGAGCAGTACTTC.

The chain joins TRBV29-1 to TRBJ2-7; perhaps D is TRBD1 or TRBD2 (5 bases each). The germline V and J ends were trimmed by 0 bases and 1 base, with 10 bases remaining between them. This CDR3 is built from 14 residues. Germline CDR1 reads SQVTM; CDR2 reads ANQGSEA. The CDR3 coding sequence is TGCAGCGTTGAAGAGGGGGACCTTTCCTACGAGCAGTACTTC. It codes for CSVEEGDLSYEQYF.

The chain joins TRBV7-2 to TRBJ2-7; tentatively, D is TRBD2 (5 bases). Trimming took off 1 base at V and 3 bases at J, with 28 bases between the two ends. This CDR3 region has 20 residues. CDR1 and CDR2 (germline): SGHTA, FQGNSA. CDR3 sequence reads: CASSLGLLYGALGRNYEQYF. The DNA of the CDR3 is TGTGCCAGCAGCTTAGGGCTTCTGTATGGTGCACTAGGTAGGAACTACGAGCAGTACTTC.

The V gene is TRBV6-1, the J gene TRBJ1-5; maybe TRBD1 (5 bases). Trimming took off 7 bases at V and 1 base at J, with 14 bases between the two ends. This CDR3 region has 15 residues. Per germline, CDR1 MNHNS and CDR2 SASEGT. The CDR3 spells CASKGTRESNQPQHF. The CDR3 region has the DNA TGTGCCAGCAAGGGAACCAGGGAGAGCAATCAGCCCCAGCATTTT.

The CDR3 region has the DNA TGCGCCAGCAGCTCAATACTAGCGGGAGGAGTCAATGAGCAGTTCTTC. Translated: CASSSILAGGVNEQFF. The chain is built from TRBV5-1 and TRBJ2-1; TRBD2 matches at 12 bases. The CDR3 loop spans 16 amino acids. Germline V CDR1 and CDR2: SGHRS, YFSETQ. Germline trimming cut 3 bases from V and 6 bases from J; bases unmatched to any gene: 7.

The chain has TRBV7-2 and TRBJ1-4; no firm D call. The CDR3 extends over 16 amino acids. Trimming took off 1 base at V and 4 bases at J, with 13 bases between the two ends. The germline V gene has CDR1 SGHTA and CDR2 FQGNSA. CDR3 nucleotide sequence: TGTGCCAGCAGCTTAGAGAGGACGGGCAGTAATGAAAAACTGTTTTTT. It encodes CASSLERTGSNEKLFF.

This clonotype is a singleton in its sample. CDR3 residues: CASSFNTPNTEAFF. DNA of the CDR3: TGTGCCAGCTCCTTTAATACACCGAACACTGAAGCTTTCTTT. The chain couples TRBV27 to TRBJ1-1; D is unresolved. This CDR3 has 14 residues. Germline lookup yields CDR1 MNHEY and CDR2 SMNVEV (reference sequence). V was cut by 8 bases and J by 1 base, with 14 bases left in between.